This T cell receptor beta chain was identified during a study of blood T cells in healthy people across ages. General study findings and limits: As naive T cell percentage varied, TCR beta diversity correlated strongly with it.

Trimming removed 6 bases from V and 1 base from J; junction bases left unmatched: 3. The germline CDR1 and CDR2 sequences are MNHNY and SVGAGI (reference sequence). This CDR3 has 15 residues. A word on this clonotype: Antigen specificity is unknown.

Donor samples were obtained from healthy Caucasian individuals from Russia, aged 6 to 90. Each donor gave ten milliliters of peripheral blood. The use of a sample-barcoded 5' primer and a J-beta primer mix characterized a second PCR of roughly 6 to 11 cycles. TCRdb reanalysed the 5' RACE reads using MiXCR and keeps one entry per CDR3 protein. The profile shows about 1.8 million distinct CDR3 sequences, 40% to 55% of them singletons. This chain connects TRBV6-6 to TRBJ1-2; 12 bases align to TRBD1. Sample: blood. This TCR derives from a woman in her 40s in good health. CDR3 sequence reads: CASRGQGAYNYGYTF. The CDR3 nucleotides read TGTGCCAGCAGGGGACAGGGGGCATATAACTATGGCTACACCTTC.